Shown below are 11 T cell receptor beta chains from a single sample sequenced in a study of Ad26.COV2.S vaccination and SARS-CoV-2 variants. Produced via immunoSEQ multiplex PCR; TCRdb's table is partial and in-frame only. This sample has around 450,000 clones, with around nine tenths found just once. Treatment noted: about 20 received Ad26.COV2.S at low or high dose, single or two shots; about 5 received placebo; per-sample allocation not given. Samples came from day 63 after the first vaccine or placebo injection. This specimen was peripheral blood, taken in a trial of Ad26.COV2.S vaccine versus placebo. These TCRs come from a person aged 18-65 years who received the Ad26.COV2.S COVID-19 vaccine or a placebo.

The chain uses TRBV29-1 and TRBJ2-1; tentatively, D is TRBD1 (5 bases). This CDR3 has 14 residues. The germline V gene encodes CDR1 SQVTM and CDR2 ANQGSEA. With 4 bases removed from V and 8 bases from J, the gap between germline ends came to 18 bases. The CDR3 region has the DNA TGCAGCGTTGTTTCTAGGGGCCTGATCCATGAGCAGTTCTTC. As protein: CSVVSRGLIHEQFF.

The chain recombines TRBV5-1 with TRBJ1-1; D is unresolved. The CDR3 extends over 14 amino acids. Germline assignment: CDR1 SGHRS and CDR2 YFSETQ. The V and J ends lost 0 bases and 6 bases respectively, with 12 bases between them. CDR3 protein: CASSLEGPAPEAFF. CDR3 coding DNA: TGCGCCAGCAGCTTGGAGGGCCCGGCTCCTGAAGCTTTCTTT.

The rearrangement uses TRBV10-3 and TRBJ2-1; D gene unclear. Germline assignment: CDR1 ENHRY and CDR2 SYGVKD. The CDR3 sequence is 14 residues long. Deletions cut 10 bases from V and 0 bases from J, with 13 bases between. The CDR3 is CATRAPSSYNEQFF. The CDR3 DNA sequence: TGTGCCACCCGGGCACCAAGCTCCTACAATGAGCAGTTCTTC.

This clone was found once. The chain uses TRBV10-3 and TRBJ2-5; the match to TRBD1 covers 9 bases. This CDR3 is 15 amino acids long. With 2 bases clipped from V and 3 bases from J, the junction kept 4 bases outside the gene matches. Germline V gene sequence: CDR1 ENHRY, CDR2 SYGVKD. In DNA, the CDR3 is TGTGCCATCAGTGAGCTCGGGACAGGGAAAGAGACCCAGTACTTC. This translates into CAISELGTGKETQYF.

This chain links TRBV7-9 with TRBJ2-7, with D possibly TRBD2 on 5 matching bases. The CDR3 sequence is 15 residues long. Trimming removed 3 bases from V and 2 bases from J, with 14 bases in between. Germline V lookup: CDR1 SEHNR, CDR2 FQNEAQ (reference sequence). The CDR3 DNA reads TGTGCCAGCAGCTTGGGGAGTGACGGAACCTACGAGCAGTACTTC. It specifies CASSLGSDGTYEQYF. Together with reference TRBV7-9 and TRBJ2-7, the CDR3 gives the full variable domain: DTGVSQNPRHKITKRGQNVTFRCDPISEHNRLYWYRQTLGQGPEFLTYFQNEAQLEKSRLLSDRFSAERPKGSFSTLEIQRTEQGDSAMYLCASSLGSDGTYEQYFGPGTRLTVT.

This clone appeared once. This sequence joins TRBV6-2 or TRBV6-3 and TRBJ2-3, with 9 positions matching TRBD2. V lost 6 bases, J lost 2 bases, and 6 bases stayed unmatched. The CDR3 spans 15 residues. Germline V gene lookup returns CDR1 MNHEY and CDR2 SVGEGT. The CDR3 is CASSQLAGLTDTQYF. The CDR3 nucleotides are TGTGCCAGCAGCCAACTAGCGGGTCTCACAGATACGCAGTATTTT.

V and J are TRBV28 and TRBJ2-7, with unresolved D. Looked up from germline, CDR1 is MDHEN and CDR2 is SYDVKM. Trimming left V 4 bases short and J 5 bases short, with 6 bases between. The CDR3 covers 11 residues. The DNA for the CDR3 is TGTGCCAGCAGTTGGCTTAACGAGCAGTACTTC. As protein: CASSWLNEQYF.

The V and J genes are TRBV7-2 and TRBJ1-2; D ambiguous. This CDR3 comprises 15 residues. Germline V gene sequence: CDR1 SGHTA, CDR2 FQGNSA. Trimming cost V 0 bases and J 8 bases, with 16 bases left between them. The CDR3 here is CASSLANGNRRGYTF. In DNA form, the CDR3 reads TGTGCCAGCAGCTTAGCTAACGGCAACCGACGGGGCTACACCTTC.

Of note for this clone: This sample includes further DNA sequences coding for the same CDR3. The chain combines TRBV24-1 with TRBJ1-4; D gene ambiguous. The CDR3 length is 12 residues. The germline V gene encodes CDR1 KGHDR and CDR2 SFDVKD. Trimming took off 3 bases at V and 8 bases at J, with 6 bases between the two ends. CDR3 sequence: CATSDSGEKLFF. The CDR3 DNA reads as TGTGCCACCAGTGATAGCGGAGAAAAACTGTTTTTT.

The rearrangement links TRBV25-1 to TRBJ2-3, with 11 bases matching TRBD2. The germline CDR1 and CDR2 sequences are MGHDK and SYGVNS. V lost 4 bases, J lost 5 bases, and 8 bases stayed unmatched. The CDR3 contains 16 residues. The CDR3 coding sequence is TGTGCCAGCAGTGGGGCTAGCGGGGGGAGGCGAGATACGCAGTATTTT. This translates into CASSGASGGRRDTQYF.

The gene calls are TRBV4-2 and TRBJ1-1, with no clear D. CDR1 and CDR2 (germline): LGHNA, YNFKEQ. The CDR3 contains 14 residues. Trimming left V 0 bases short and J 1 base short, with 6 bases between. The CDR3 nucleotides are TGTGCCAGCAGCCAAGACCCGACGAACACTGAAGCTTTCTTT. Translating it yields CASSQDPTNTEAFF.